This T cell receptor (beta chain) came from a study of cytomegalovirus exposure and HLA in healthy donors. The CDR3 length is 16 residues. Per the germline V gene, CDR1 is MNHNY and CDR2 is SVGAGI (reference sequence). The ends were cut back, 6 bases at V and 2 bases at J, with 16 bases in the middle. Amplification used 60 Vbeta primers and 13 Jbeta primers. The method was immunoSEQ multiplex PCR; TCRdb's version includes in-frame clones alone and lacks a portion of them. The sample consists of about 130,000 clones, about four fifths of them appearing once. The specimen was PBMCs. The TCR originated in a male donor in good health and CMV-seronegative. The V gene is TRBV6-6, the J gene TRBJ2-2; possibly TRBD1 for D (6 bases). The CDR3 region has the DNA TGTGCCAGCAGAACTCGGAGGACAGCAAACACCGGGGAGCTGTTTTTT. Translating gives CASRTRRTANTGELFF.